The present TCR beta chain was sequenced within a study of neurological immune-mediated disorders. Libraries used 2 million unsorted PBMCs kept frozen in RNAlater. This clonotype came up many times. The method for making cDNA was 5'RACE, and it used 10-nucleotide random UMIs. Over 170 million TCR-beta sequences from 15-18 subjects came out of each sequencing run. MiXCR, applied by TCRdb to the 5' RACE reads, yields one record per CDR3 protein. Of about 120,000 distinct CDR3 sequences detected, more than 2.5% appear once; the ten largest clones hold around 1.2%. The CDR3 runs 16 residues. Trimming removed 6 bases from V and 6 bases from J; junction bases left unmatched: 13.

The sample consisted of PBMCs. The origin of this receptor is a woman in her 30s with multiple sclerosis. This sequence joins TRBV12-3 or TRBV12-4 and TRBJ2-1; 8 bases map to TRBD2. CDR3 sequence: CASSPQGLAVSNEQFF. The CDR3 bases are TGTGCCAGCAGCCCCCAAGGACTAGCCGTTTCCAATGAGCAGTTCTTC.